The entry below gives a single T cell receptor (beta chain) sequence along with its context. Trimming pared 4 bases from V and 6 bases from J, leaving 9 bases between. Looked up from germline, CDR1 is SEHNR and CDR2 is FQNEAQ (reference sequence). The CDR3 contains 13 residues. The data originate from a study of response to subunit inactivated influenza vaccine. One entry per CDR3 protein results from TCRdb running MiXCR on the RT-PCR reads. The sample lists fewer than 350,000 distinct CDR3 sequences; less than 25% were seen once. This specimen consisted of PBMCs from blood, obtained less than 22 months after vaccination. The sequence was obtained from a man aged 45 to 75 who received an inactivated influenza vaccine. V gene TRBV7-9 combines with J gene TRBJ2-2; D not certain. The CDR3 sequence is CASSSPHPGELFF. CDR3 bases: TGTGCCAGCAGCTCCCCCCATCCCGGGGAGCTGTTTTTT.